One sample yielded the 27 T cell receptor beta chains listed below, sequenced in a study of technical replicates of blood from a handful of donors (dated by TCRdb to about 2017). The library was generated by the immunoSEQ multiplex PCR assay. TCRdb obtained this table from immuneACCESS and retained in-frame rearrangements with V and J assigned. These tables miss some clones; where compared with another copy, unresolved V genes account for less than half of the shortfall, and the remainder is unexplained. This sample lists roughly 73,000 clones; roughly 93% were detected once. The ten biggest clones cover 0.25% of the sample. The sequencing sample was made of T cells isolated from PBMCs. The receptor set was obtained from a human donor in good health.

This rearrangement joins TRBV11-2 to TRBJ1-2, with no clear D. The CDR3 extends over 15 amino acids. CDR1 is SGHAT, CDR2 FQNNGV, per germline. V shed 1 base and J shed 2 bases, with 11 bases lying between them. The CDR3 DNA reads as TGTGCCAGCAGCTTAGTTGCGGGCTCGAACTATGGCTACACCTTC. This gives the protein CASSLVAGSNYGYTF. The complete variable domain, with remaining parts taken from reference TRBV11-2 and TRBJ1-2, reads EAGVAQSPRYKIIEKRQSVAFWCNPISGHATLYWYQQILGQGPKLLIQFQNNGVVDDSQLPKDRFSAERLKGVDSTLKIQPAKLEDSAVYLCASSLVAGSNYGYTFGSGTRLTVV.

The chain combines TRBV7-2 with TRBJ1-5; D possibly corresponds to TRBD1 (5 bases). V lost 4 bases to trimming and J lost 8 bases, with 12 bases between them. This CDR3 region has 13 residues. Germline V CDR1 and CDR2: SGHTA, FQGNSA. Here the CDR3 reads CASSSPLGEPQHF. As DNA, the CDR3 is TGTGCCAGCAGCTCGCCCCTAGGGGAGCCCCAGCATTTT.

CDR3 sequence (DNA): TGTGCCAGCAGCTCGTACCAGGGGGTAGTCACTGAAGCTTTCTTT. Amino acids: CASSSYQGVVTEAFF. The genes are TRBV7-9 and TRBJ1-1; 7 bases are shared with TRBD1. Per germline, CDR1 SEHNR and CDR2 FQNEAQ (reference sequence). The length of the CDR3 is 15 residues. The trim removed 4 bases at V and 4 bases at J, leaving 9 bases unmatched.

The chain is built from TRBV6-6 and TRBJ2-1; 9 bases align to TRBD1. Looked up from germline, CDR1 is MNHNY and CDR2 is SVGAGI (reference sequence). The length of the CDR3 is 15 residues. V trimming: 6 bases; J trimming: 7 bases; junction bases outside the gene matches: 10. CDR3 residues: CASRSPGQGLNEQFF. The DNA for the CDR3 is TGTGCCAGCAGGTCCCCGGGACAGGGACTTAATGAGCAGTTCTTC.

The V and J genes are TRBV2 and TRBJ2-1, with 14 nucleotides matching TRBD2. Germline CDR1 SNHLY, CDR2 FYNNEI. V gave up 6 bases and J gave up 6 bases; unmatched junction bases: 4. CDR3 size: 15 residues. The chain's CDR3 is CASRPGTSGGNEQFF. Here the CDR3 DNA reads TGTGCCAGCAGACCCGGGACTAGCGGGGGCAATGAGCAGTTCTTC.

The CDR3 nucleotides read TGTGCCACCAGCAGAGATCCCACTAGCAATGAGCAGTTCTTC. Protein sequence: CATSRDPTSNEQFF. This chain joins TRBV15 and TRBJ2-1, with a tentative D call TRBD2 (5 bases). The V end was cut by 0 bases, the J end by 6 bases, with 9 bases between. Germline V lookup: CDR1 LNHNV, CDR2 YYDKDF (reference sequence). CDR3 length: 14 residues.

This clone was counted between two and nine times. This chain links TRBV28 with TRBJ1-5; no definite D call. In germline, CDR1 is MDHEN, CDR2 SYDVKM. The V and J ends lost 5 bases and 4 bases respectively, with 9 bases between them. The length of the CDR3 is 13 residues. The CDR3 sequence is CASSDRVNQPQHF. The DNA of the CDR3 is TGTGCCAGCAGTGATCGGGTTAATCAGCCCCAGCATTTT. The full variable domain, its missing parts supplied by reference TRBV28 and TRBJ1-5, is DVKVTQSSRYLVKRTGEKVFLECVQDMDHENMFWYRQDPGLGLRLIYFSYDVKMKEKGDIPEGYSVSREKKERFSLILESASTNQTSMYLCASSDRVNQPQHFGDGTRLSIL.

The V gene is TRBV7-9, the J gene TRBJ2-3, with D unclear. V lost 1 base and J lost 0, with 8 bases in between. This CDR3 region has 15 residues. Germline CDR1 and CDR2: SEHNR and FQNEAQ (reference sequence). The CDR3 reads CASSLDVISTDTQYF. CDR3 DNA: TGTGCCAGCAGCTTAGATGTTATTAGCACAGATACGCAGTATTTT.

The rearrangement links TRBV20-1 to TRBJ1-2; tentative D call: TRBD1 (5 bases). Trimming shortened V by 4 bases and J by 8 bases, and 11 bases separated the two germline ends. The CDR3 is 11 residues long. Germline lookup yields CDR1 DFQATT and CDR2 SNEGSKA (reference sequence). The DNA for the CDR3 is TGCAGTGCTAATGGGGCTTGGGGCTACACCTTC. It is translated as CSANGAWGYTF.

This clone has only one observation. The chain links TRBV29-1 to TRBJ2-5; TRBD2 agrees at 14 bases. J lost 5 bases, V lost 4 bases, and 12 bases had no gene match. Germline V gene sequence: CDR1 SQVTM, CDR2 ANQGSEA. This CDR3 spans 17 amino acids. CDR3: CSVALHRLAGGRETQYF. In DNA, the CDR3 is TGCAGCGTTGCCCTCCACAGACTAGCGGGAGGGCGGGAGACCCAGTACTTC.

V is TRBV10-3 and J is TRBJ2-6; maybe TRBD1 (6 bases). Trimming shortened V by 10 bases and J by 4 bases, and 14 bases separated the two germline ends. The CDR3 covers 14 residues. In germline, CDR1 is ENHRY, CDR2 SYGVKD. The DNA of the CDR3 is TGTGCCACTCTAACAGGGAACGGGGCCAACGTCCTGACTTTC. This encodes CATLTGNGANVLTF.

The rearrangement uses TRBV18 and TRBJ2-7; D is perhaps TRBD1 (5 bases). CDR3 size: 14 residues. CDR1 is KGHSH and CDR2 is LQKENI in the germline V gene. The V and J ends lost 3 bases and 6 bases respectively, with 15 bases between them. Here the CDR3 DNA reads TGTGCCAGCTCACCCCGATCAGGGCATAGCGAGCAGTACTTC. Protein product: CASSPRSGHSEQYF.

The rearrangement links TRBV7-9 to TRBJ1-1, with D uncertain. CDR3 length equals 12 residues. Per germline, CDR1 SEHNR and CDR2 FQNEAQ (reference sequence). Trimming took off 8 bases at V and 1 base at J, with 8 bases between the two ends. Here the CDR3 reads CASADWNTEAFF. In DNA, the CDR3 is TGTGCCAGCGCAGACTGGAACACTGAAGCTTTCTTT. Combining the CDR3 with reference TRBV7-9 and TRBJ1-1 gives the whole variable domain DTGVSQNPRHKITKRGQNVTFRCDPISEHNRLYWYRQTLGQGPEFLTYFQNEAQLEKSRLLSDRFSAERPKGSFSTLEIQRTEQGDSAMYLCASADWNTEAFFGQGTRLTVV.

The V and J genes are TRBV28 and TRBJ2-7, with D unresolved. Germline CDR1 is MDHEN and CDR2 is SYDVKM. Trimming pared 4 bases from V and 2 bases from J, leaving 9 bases between. The CDR3 totals 13 residues. The CDR3 DNA reads TGTGCCAGCAGTTACACCTTCGCCTACGAGCAGTACTTC. It translates to CASSYTFAYEQYF.

This chain connects TRBV4-2 to TRBJ1-3; the D is unclear. V was clipped by 0 bases and J by 0 bases, with 3 bases between them. CDR3 length: 14 residues. Germline CDR1 is LGHNA and CDR2 is YNFKEQ. The CDR3 loop is CASSQDISGNTIYF. The CDR3 region has the DNA TGTGCCAGCAGCCAAGACATCTCTGGAAACACCATATATTTT.

Here the CDR3 DNA reads TGTGCCAGCAGCAACCGGGGGACTGGGGCCAACGTCCTGACTTTC. Amino acid sequence: CASSNRGTGANVLTF. The V call is TRBV11-2, the J call TRBJ2-6, with a weak D call TRBD2 (6 bases). V shed 5 bases and J shed 2 bases, with 10 bases lying between them. The CDR3 runs to 15 residues. The V gene's germline CDR1 is SGHAT and CDR2 FQNNGV.

V and J are TRBV2 and TRBJ1-3; D unresolved. The germline V gene encodes CDR1 SNHLY and CDR2 FYNNEI. The CDR3 extends over 16 amino acids. The V end lost 4 bases, the J end lost 0 bases, and 13 bases lay between the germline ends. For the CDR3, the DNA is TGTGCCAGCAGTGTTGATGAGTCCTACTCTGGAAACACCATATATTTT. It translates to CASSVDESYSGNTIYF.

The chain uses TRBV27 and TRBJ2-6; possible D gene TRBD1, 6 bases. The CDR3 consists of 16 residues. V lost 5 bases and J 0 bases, leaving 11 bases between the germline ends. Germline V gene sequence: CDR1 MNHEY, CDR2 SMNVEV (reference sequence). CDR3 amino acids: CASSVTGFSGANVLTF. CDR3 DNA sequence: TGTGCCAGCAGTGTAACAGGGTTCTCTGGGGCCAACGTCCTGACTTTC.

The chain combines TRBV10-3 with TRBJ2-7; a weak D match, TRBD2 (5 bases). Trimming left V 8 bases short and J 5 bases short, with 25 bases between. This CDR3 contains 16 residues. CDR1 and CDR2 from the germline V gene are ENHRY and SYGVKD. The CDR3 sequence is CAIRPDLAAFSHEQYF. The CDR3 DNA sequence: TGTGCCATCCGCCCCGATCTAGCCGCTTTTTCCCACGAGCAGTACTTC.

The chain couples TRBV5-6 to TRBJ1-5; D perhaps matches TRBD1 (6 bases). The CDR3 has 16 amino acids. Germline assignment: CDR1 SGHDT and CDR2 YYEEEE. The ends were cut back, 1 base at V and 1 base at J, with 12 bases in the middle. The CDR3 sequence: CASSLYQGSSNQPQHF. CDR3 coding DNA: TGTGCCAGCAGCTTGTATCAGGGGAGCAGCAATCAGCCCCAGCATTTT.

DNA for the CDR3: TGCAGCGTTGAGGGCGGGGGACTCTACAATGAGCAGTTCTTC. This encodes CSVEGGGLYNEQFF. The rearrangement links TRBV29-1 to TRBJ2-1, with 7 bases fitting TRBD2. This CDR3 is 14 amino acids long. In germline, CDR1 is SQVTM, CDR2 ANQGSEA. V trimming: 3 bases; J trimming: 3 bases; junction bases outside the gene matches: 5.

A word on this clone: This CDR3 is also generated by other DNA sequences in the sample. This chain links TRBV27 with TRBJ1-5; 8 bases are shared with TRBD1. J gave up 9 bases and V 5 bases, and 6 bases lay outside the gene matches. Germline V lookup: CDR1 MNHEY, CDR2 SMNVEV (reference sequence). The CDR3 is 13 residues long. CDR3: CASSLDRVRPQHF. Here the CDR3 DNA reads TGTGCCAGCAGTCTGGACAGGGTCCGGCCCCAGCATTTT.

V usage is TRBV6-1 and J usage is TRBJ2-1, with 7 bases matching TRBD2. V was clipped by 6 bases and J by 8 bases; unmatched bases: 4. Germline V lookup: CDR1 MNHNS, CDR2 SASEGT. This CDR3 region has 12 residues. The chain's CDR3 is CASSVTSYEQFF. For the CDR3, the DNA is TGTGCCAGCAGCGTGACTAGCTATGAGCAGTTCTTC.

This clone was recorded only once. The V call is TRBV30, the J call TRBJ2-7, with 7 bases matching TRBD1. V trimming: 0 bases; J trimming: 1 base; junction bases outside the gene matches: 6. Germline values: CDR1 GTSNPN, CDR2 SVGIG (reference sequence). The CDR3 totals 15 residues. CDR3 sequence: CAWSVGPGGSYEQYF. In DNA form, the CDR3 reads TGTGCCTGGAGTGTCGGCCCAGGGGGATCCTACGAGCAGTACTTC. The full variable domain, with the rest looked up from reference TRBV30 and TRBJ2-7, is SQTIHQWPATLVQPVGSPLSLECTVEGTSNPNLYWYRQAAGRGLQLLFYSVGIGQISSEVPQNLSASRPQDRQFILSSKKLLLSDSGFYLCAWSVGPGGSYEQYFGPGTRLTVT.

The V call is TRBV5-1, the J call TRBJ2-2, with 8 bases matching TRBD1. CDR1 and CDR2 from the germline V gene are SGHRS and YFSETQ. V lost 2 bases and J lost 0; bases outside the gene matches: 0. The CDR3 runs 15 residues. CDR3 region: CASSLQGANTGELFF. DNA of the CDR3: TGCGCCAGCAGCTTACAGGGGGCGAACACCGGGGAGCTGTTTTTT. Complete variable domain (other parts from reference TRBV5-1 and TRBJ2-2): KAGVTQTPRYLIKTRGQQVTLSCSPISGHRSVSWYQQTPGQGLQFLFEYFSETQRNKGNFPGRFSGRQFSNSRSEMNVSTLELGDSALYLCASSLQGANTGELFFGEGSRLTVL.

The rearrangement uses TRBV11-3 and TRBJ2-1; D call uncertain. Germline CDR1 and CDR2: SGHNT and YENEEA. Trimming shortened V by 4 bases and J by 0 bases, and 10 bases separated the two germline ends. The CDR3 sequence is 15 residues long. This CDR3 is CASSSTGSSYNEQFF. CDR3 DNA sequence: TGTGCCAGCAGCTCAACTGGTAGCTCCTACAATGAGCAGTTCTTC. The full variable domain, in which reference TRBV11-3 and TRBJ2-1 provide the parts outside the CDR3, is EAGVVQSPRYKIIEKKQPVAFWCNPISGHNTLYWYLQNLGQGPELLIRYENEEAVDDSQLPKDRFSAERLKGVDSTLKIQPAELGDSAVYLCASSSTGSSYNEQFFGPGTRLTVL.

CDR3 in DNA: TGCAGCGTTGAATATTACACAGATACGCAGTATTTT. Residues: CSVEYYTDTQYF. The V and J genes are TRBV29-1 and TRBJ2-3, with D uncertain. V shed 2 bases and J shed 2 bases, with 5 bases lying between them. This CDR3 contains 12 residues. Germline V CDR1 and CDR2: SQVTM, ANQGSEA.